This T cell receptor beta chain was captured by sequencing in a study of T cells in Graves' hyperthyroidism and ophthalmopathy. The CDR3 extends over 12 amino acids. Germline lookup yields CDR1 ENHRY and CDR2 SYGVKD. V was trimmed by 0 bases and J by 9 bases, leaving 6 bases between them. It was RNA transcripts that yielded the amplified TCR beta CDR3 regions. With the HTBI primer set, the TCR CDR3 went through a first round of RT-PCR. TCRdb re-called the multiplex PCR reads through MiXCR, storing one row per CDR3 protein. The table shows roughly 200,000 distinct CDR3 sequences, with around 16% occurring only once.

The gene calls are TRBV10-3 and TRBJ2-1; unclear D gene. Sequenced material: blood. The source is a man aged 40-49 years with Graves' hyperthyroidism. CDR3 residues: CAISESTREQFF. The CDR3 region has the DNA TGTGCCATCAGTGAGTCGACCCGTGAGCAGTTCTTC.